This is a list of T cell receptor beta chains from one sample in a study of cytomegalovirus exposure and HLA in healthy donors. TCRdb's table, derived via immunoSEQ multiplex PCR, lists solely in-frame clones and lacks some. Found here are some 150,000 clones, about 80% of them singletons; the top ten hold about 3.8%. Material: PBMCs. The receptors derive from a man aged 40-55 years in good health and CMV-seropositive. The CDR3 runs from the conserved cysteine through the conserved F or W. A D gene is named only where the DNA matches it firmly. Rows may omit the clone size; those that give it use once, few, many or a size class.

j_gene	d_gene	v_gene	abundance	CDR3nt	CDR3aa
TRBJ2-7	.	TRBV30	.	TGTGCCTGGAGTGTAGGGGGGGCCGAGCAGTACTTC	CAWSVGGAEQYF
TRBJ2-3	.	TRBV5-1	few	TGCGCCAGCAGCTCGCCCCTGGGGACTAGCACAGATACGCAGTATTTT	CASSSPLGTSTDTQYF
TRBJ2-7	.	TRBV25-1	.	TGTGCCAGCAGCGCCCCCGGAACGGGAGAGCAGTACTTC	CASSAPGTGEQYF
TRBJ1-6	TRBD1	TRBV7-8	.	TGTGCCAGCAGGTCCCGGGACAGGGCTAATTCACCCCTCCACTTT	CASRSRDRANSPLHF
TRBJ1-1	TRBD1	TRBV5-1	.	TGCGCCAGCAGGACAGGGGTTCGGAGGGGTGCTGAAGCTTTCTTT	CASRTGVRRGAEAFF
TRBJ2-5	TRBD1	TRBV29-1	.	TGCAGCGTTGAGCGGACAGGGTTATACCAAGAGACCCAGTACTTC	CSVERTGLYQETQYF
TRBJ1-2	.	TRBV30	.	TGTGCCTGCTCGAGACAGATCTATGGCTACACCTTC	CACSRQIYGYTF
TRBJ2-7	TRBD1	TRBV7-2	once	TGTGCCAGCAGCCGGGACAGGTTATACGAGCAGTACTTC	CASSRDRLYEQYF
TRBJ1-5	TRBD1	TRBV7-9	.	TGTTCCAGCAGCTCCGCGACAGGGAAAGGCAATCAGCCCCAGCATTTT	CSSSSATGKGNQPQHF
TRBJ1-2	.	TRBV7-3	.	TGTGCCAGCAGCCCTGGAGCAGGGCCATATGGCTACACCTTC	CASSPGAGPYGYTF
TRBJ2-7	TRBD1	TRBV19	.	TGTGCCAGTAGTATTCGGGACAGGGGGCTGAACGAGCAGTACTTC	CASSIRDRGLNEQYF
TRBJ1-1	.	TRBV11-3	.	TGTGCCAGCAGCGCCCGGGACAAGAACACTGAAGCTTTCTTT	CASSARDKNTEAFF
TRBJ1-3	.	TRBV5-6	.	TGTGCCAGCAGCTTTCTCGGGACTACCACTCTGGGAAACACCATATATTTT	CASSFLGTTTLGNTIYF
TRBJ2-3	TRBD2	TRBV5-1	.	TGCGCCAGCAGCACAAGCGGGGCTAGCACAGATACGCAGTATTTT	CASSTSGASTDTQYF
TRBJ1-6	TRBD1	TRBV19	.	TGTGCCAGTAGTATCCCCTACAGGGGGCTCTCACCCCTCCACTTT	CASSIPYRGLSPLHF
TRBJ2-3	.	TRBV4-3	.	TGCGCCAGCAGCCAACGGGATCATACGCAGTATTTT	CASSQRDHTQYF
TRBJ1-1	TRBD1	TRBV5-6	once	TGTGCCAGCAGCTTGGGACAGGGGGTTCGGCGGACTGAAGCTTTCTTT	CASSLGQGVRRTEAFF
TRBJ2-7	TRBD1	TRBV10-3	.	TGTGCCATCACCCGGGACAGGGGTTACGAGCAGTACTTC	CAITRDRGYEQYF
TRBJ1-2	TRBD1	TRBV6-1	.	TGTGCCAGCAGGTCGACAGGGACCTATGGCTACACCTTC	CASRSTGTYGYTF
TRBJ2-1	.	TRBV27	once	TGTGCCAGCAGTTTAACAGGGAGCTACAATGAGCAGTTCTTC	CASSLTGSYNEQFF
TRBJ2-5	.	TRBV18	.	TGTGCCAGCTCACCAAGAAACGGGCAAGAGACCCAGTACTTC	CASSPRNGQETQYF
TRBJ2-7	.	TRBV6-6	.	TGTGCCAGCAAACCAGGGAGGCTTGGATCCTACGAGCAGTACTTC	CASKPGRLGSYEQYF
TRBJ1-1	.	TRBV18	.	TGTGCCAGCTCACCCCTCGGCGGGACTGAAGCTTTCTTT	CASSPLGGTEAFF
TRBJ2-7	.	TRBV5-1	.	TGCGCCAGCAGATCAGGGCTGATCGACGAGCAGTACTTC	CASRSGLIDEQYF
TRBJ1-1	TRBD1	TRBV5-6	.	TGTGCCAGCAGCTTGGAGGGGGCCGGCCACTCTGAAGCTTTCTTT	CASSLEGAGHSEAFF
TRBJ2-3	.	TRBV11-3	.	TGTGCCAGCAGCTTAGTCGCGGGGAGTCTCACAGATACGCAGTATTTT	CASSLVAGSLTDTQYF
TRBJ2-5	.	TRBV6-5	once	TGTGCCAGCAGTCGCGGGTCCTTCTATGGAGAGACCCAGTACTTC	CASSRGSFYGETQYF
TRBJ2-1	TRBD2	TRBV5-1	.	TGCGCCAAAGCGGGGCAGGGTCCCTACAATGAGCAGTTCTTC	CAKAGQGPYNEQFF
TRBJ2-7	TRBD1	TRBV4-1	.	TGCGCCAGCAGCGCGAGACCGGGACAGGGTTCCTACGAGCAGTACTTC	CASSARPGQGSYEQYF
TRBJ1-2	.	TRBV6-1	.	TGTGCCAGCAGCGATGAATGGAGAGGGCGGGATGGCTACACCTTC	CASSDEWRGRDGYTF
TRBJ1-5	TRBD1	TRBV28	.	TGTGCCAGCAGTGTTACCGGGACAGGGACGGTAAAGCCCCAGCATTTT	CASSVTGTGTVKPQHF
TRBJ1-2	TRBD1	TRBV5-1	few	TGCGCCAGCAGCGAGGGGAGATCCAGGGGGGCCTATGGCTACACCTTC	CASSEGRSRGAYGYTF
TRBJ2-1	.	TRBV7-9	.	TGTGCCAGCAGTCGAGGCGAGACCTACAATGAGCAGTTCTTC	CASSRGETYNEQFF